This T cell receptor beta chain was identified during a study of post-analysis software for immune sequencing data. Study in general: The cohort encompassed relapsing-remitting, secondary progressive and progressive-relapsing multiple sclerosis disease courses.

General observations from the study: Patients used roughly five TRBV segments, including TRBV5-6, TRBV5-1 and TRBV20-1, more often than controls. Patients with multiple sclerosis recorded significantly lower normalized Chao1 diversity than controls, the study found. The F measure placed samples prepared in the same batch into strongly shared clusters.

V was cut by 6 bases and J by 4 bases, with 18 bases left in between. CDR3 length: 14 amino acids. Germline CDR1 and CDR2: SQVTM and ANQGSEA. TCR beta libraries were prepared from cDNA with unique molecular identifiers. Input populations of roughly 0.95 to 10 million T cells gave rise to 500,000 or so cDNA molecules. TCRdb reprocessed the PCR reads with MiXCR, giving one entry per CDR3 protein. This repertoire shows some 890,000 distinct CDR3 sequences, roughly 50% found once; its top ten account for approximately 4.4%. This clonotype appeared a few times. The target antigen is unknown. This TCR was sampled from a girl aged 10-17 years with multiple sclerosis. The V gene is TRBV29-1, the J gene TRBJ1-2; D gene ambiguous. Sequenced sample: blood. In DNA, the CDR3 is TGCAGCGTACCAGGACGGCAATCGGGCTATGGCTACACCTTC. Encoded protein: CSVPGRQSGYGYTF.